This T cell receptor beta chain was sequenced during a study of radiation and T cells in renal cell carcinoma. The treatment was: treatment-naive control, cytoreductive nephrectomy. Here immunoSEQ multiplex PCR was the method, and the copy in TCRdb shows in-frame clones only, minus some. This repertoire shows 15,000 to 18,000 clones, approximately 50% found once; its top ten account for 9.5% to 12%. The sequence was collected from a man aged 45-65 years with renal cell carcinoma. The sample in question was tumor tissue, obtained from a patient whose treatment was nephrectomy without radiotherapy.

The DNA for the CDR3 is TGTGCCAGCAGTGATGGCGGGAGCTTGGGGAACGAGCAGTACTTC. Translating it yields CASSDGGSLGNEQYF. V usage is TRBV2 and J usage is TRBJ2-7, with TRBD2 matching 7 bases. CDR1 SNHLY and CDR2 FYNNEI come from the germline V gene. This CDR3 has 15 amino acids. V was clipped by 3 bases and J by 5 bases; unmatched bases: 10.